These T cell receptor beta chains were read from a single sample in a study of blood T cell repertoires in COVID-19. TCRdb keeps only in-frame clones here, not all; method: immunoSEQ multiplex PCR. The table shows 200,000 to 250,000 clones, with around nine tenths occurring only once. Sequences were obtained from PBMCs or T cells enriched from blood (not recorded which). The source of these receptors is a woman aged 25 to 39 who had recovered from COVID-19. The CDR3 runs from the conserved cysteine through the conserved F or W. The D gene is left open where the match is weak. Only some rows state a clone size, as once, few, many or a class for expanded clones.

j_gene,v_gene,d_gene,abundance,CDR3nt,CDR3aa
TRBJ2-2,TRBV19,TRBD2,once,TGTGCCAGTAGGGGTGGCACTAGCGGACCCCACGGGGAGCTGTTTTTT,CASRGGTSGPHGELFF
TRBJ2-7,TRBV7-2,-,-,TGTGCCAGCAGCTTACGACAGGAGCAGTACTTC,CASSLRQEQYF
TRBJ1-2,TRBV28,TRBD1,-,TGTGCCAGCAGCCGAAACCGGGGACAGGGGGCCAGCTACACCTTC,CASSRNRGQGASYTF
TRBJ2-7,TRBV6-1,-,-,TGTGCCAGCAGTGAATCGGGGGTGGTTGACGAGCAGTACTTC,CASSESGVVDEQYF
TRBJ1-2,TRBV7-2,-,-,TGTGCCAGCGTCCAGGATCGGTTCGAGCGGTATACCTTC,CASVQDRFERYTF
TRBJ2-7,TRBV7-9,TRBD2,once,TGTGCCAGCAGCTTAGAGGAGCGGGAGAGGGCGTACTTC,CASSLEERERAYF
TRBJ1-1,TRBV7-3,TRBD1,-,TGTGCCAGCAGCCCGAAGGGACAGGGGTTTGAAGCTTTCTTT,CASSPKGQGFEAFF
TRBJ1-1,TRBV27,-,-,TGTGCCAGCCACAGGAACACTGAAGCTTTCTTT,CASHRNTEAFF
TRBJ2-1,TRBV4-1,-,once,TGCGCCAGCAGCTCCTATAGCGGCCCCAATCTCAATGAGCAGTTCTTC,CASSSYSGPNLNEQFF
TRBJ1-2,TRBV28,TRBD1,-,TGTGCCAGCAGCCTACCGGGACAGAGCTATGGCTACACCTTC,CASSLPGQSYGYTF
TRBJ2-1,TRBV4-1,-,-,TGCGCCAGCAGCCAAGAGGGGCATCCCAACTCCTACAATGAGCAGTTCTTC,CASSQEGHPNSYNEQFF
TRBJ2-1,TRBV25-1,-,-,TGTGCCAGCAGGGAGGGGGCAGTCTCCTACAATGAGCAGTTCTTC,CASREGAVSYNEQFF
TRBJ1-2,TRBV13,TRBD1,-,TGTGCCAGCAACGAGGGGGCGCGCTATGGCTACACCTTC,CASNEGARYGYTF
TRBJ2-7,TRBV27,TRBD2,-,TGTGCCAGCAGTTTATCGATGGGCGGGAGGGCCGGTCACGAGCAGTACTTC,CASSLSMGGRAGHEQYF
TRBJ1-1,TRBV3-1/TRBV3-2,-,-,TGTGCCAGCAGCCAAGAAGGAGGGGCGAGTGAAGCTTTCTTT,CASSQEGGASEAFF
TRBJ2-3,TRBV11-1,TRBD2,-,TGTGCCAGCAGCCTGGGACTAGCGGGAGATGGAGATACGCAGTATTTT,CASSLGLAGDGDTQYF
TRBJ1-1,TRBV7-2,TRBD1,-,TGTGCCAGCAGCCCACAGAGGACAGGGGTCGCTGAAGCTTTCTTT,CASSPQRTGVAEAFF